A few counts support the clone carrying this T cell receptor (beta chain). Its target is unknown. The data were obtained in a study of immune cell composition in non-small cell lung cancer. Overall study results and limits: Overall clonality, unlike maximal tumour-associated clone frequency, did not predict TIL reactivity.

The CDR3 sequence is 15 residues long. The germline V and J ends were trimmed by 5 bases and 0 bases, with 11 bases remaining between them. Germline assignment: CDR1 SGHVS and CDR2 FNYEAQ. Sequencing was performed with immunoSEQ multiplex PCR; in TCRdb, only in-frame clones are kept and a portion is missing. The data contain nearly 2,500 clones, approximately 70% of them seen just once; the ten biggest clones take up under 15%. Normal lung was taken at the farthest possible site, at least 3 cm from tumour. The V and J genes are TRBV7-6 and TRBJ1-3; possible D gene TRBD1, 6 bases. Sequenced: non-adjacent lung tissue. The TCR comes from a human donor with non-small cell lung cancer. The CDR3 sequence is CASSPDSTSGNTIYF. CDR3 coding DNA: TGTGCCAGCAGCCCGGACAGCACCTCTGGAAACACCATATATTTT.